Included here is one TCR beta chain sequence, with context. Data came from immunoSEQ multiplex PCR; TCRdb stores just in-frame clones and leaves some out. This sample has 330,000 or so clones; approximately 86% occur once, and the top ten carry 9.5% to 10%. This sample was included in a study of blood T cell repertoires in COVID-19. Study summary: T cells, B-cell-depleted T cells, or PBMCs supplied cDNA or gDNA.

The origin of this receptor is a man aged 25-45 years with COVID-19, enrolled during active disease. The sample consisted of peripheral blood.

This CDR3 reads CASSLQQLNSPLHF. CDR3 coding DNA: TGCGCCAGCAGCTTGCAACAGCTCAATTCACCCCTCCACTTT. The rearrangement links TRBV5-1 to TRBJ1-6; no firm D call. The CDR3 length is 14 residues. Germline V gene lookup returns CDR1 SGHRS and CDR2 YFSETQ. V was clipped by 1 base and J by 7 bases, with 9 bases between them.